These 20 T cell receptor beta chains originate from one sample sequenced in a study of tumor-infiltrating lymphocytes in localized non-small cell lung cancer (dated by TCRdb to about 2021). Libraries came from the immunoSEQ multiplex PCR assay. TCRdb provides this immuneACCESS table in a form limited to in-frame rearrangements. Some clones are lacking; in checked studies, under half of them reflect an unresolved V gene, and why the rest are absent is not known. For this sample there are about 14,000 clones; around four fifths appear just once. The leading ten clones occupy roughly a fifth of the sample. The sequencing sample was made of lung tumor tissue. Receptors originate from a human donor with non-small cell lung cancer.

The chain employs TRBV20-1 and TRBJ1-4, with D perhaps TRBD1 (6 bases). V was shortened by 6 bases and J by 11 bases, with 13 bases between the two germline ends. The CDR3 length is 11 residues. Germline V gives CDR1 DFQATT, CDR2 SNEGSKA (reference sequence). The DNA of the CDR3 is TGCAGTGCGGCCCACAGGGCGAAACTGTTTTTT. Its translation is CSAAHRAKLFF.

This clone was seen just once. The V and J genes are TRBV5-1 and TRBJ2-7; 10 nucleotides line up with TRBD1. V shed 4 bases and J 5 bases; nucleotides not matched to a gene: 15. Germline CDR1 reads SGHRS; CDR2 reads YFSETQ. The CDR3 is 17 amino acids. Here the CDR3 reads CASSPMFPGQGSHEQYF. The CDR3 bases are TGCGCCAGCAGCCCTATGTTCCCGGGACAGGGGTCCCACGAGCAGTACTTC. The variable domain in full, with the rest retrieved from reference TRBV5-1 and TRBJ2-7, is KAGVTQTPRYLIKTRGQQVTLSCSPISGHRSVSWYQQTPGQGLQFLFEYFSETQRNKGNFPGRFSGRQFSNSRSEMNVSTLELGDSALYLCASSPMFPGQGSHEQYFGPGTRLTVT.

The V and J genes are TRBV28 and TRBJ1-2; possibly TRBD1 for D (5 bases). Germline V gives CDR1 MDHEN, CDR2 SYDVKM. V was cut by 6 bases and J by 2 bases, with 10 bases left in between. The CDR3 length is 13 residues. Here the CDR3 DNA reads TGTGCCAGCAGCCCGGGGCAGAACTATGGCTACACCTTC. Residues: CASSPGQNYGYTF.

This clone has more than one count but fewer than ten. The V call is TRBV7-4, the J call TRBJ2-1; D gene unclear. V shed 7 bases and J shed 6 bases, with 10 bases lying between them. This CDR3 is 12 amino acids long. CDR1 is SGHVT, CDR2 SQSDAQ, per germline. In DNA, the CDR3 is TGTGCCAGCACCCTTCATATCAATGAGCAGTTCTTC. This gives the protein CASTLHINEQFF.

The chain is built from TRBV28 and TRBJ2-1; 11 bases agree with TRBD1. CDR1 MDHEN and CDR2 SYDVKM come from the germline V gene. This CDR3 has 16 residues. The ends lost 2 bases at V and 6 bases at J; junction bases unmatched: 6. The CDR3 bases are TGTGCCAGCAGTTTAGTCGCCGGGACAGGGGGCAATGAGCAGTTCTTC. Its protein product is CASSLVAGTGGNEQFF.

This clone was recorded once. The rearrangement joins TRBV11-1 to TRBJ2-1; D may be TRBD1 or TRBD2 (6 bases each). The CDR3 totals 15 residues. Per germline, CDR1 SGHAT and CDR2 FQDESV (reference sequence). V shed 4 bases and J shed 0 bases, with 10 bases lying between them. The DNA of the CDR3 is TGTGCCAGCAGCTGGAGGGGGTTCTCCTACAATGAGCAGTTCTTC. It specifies CASSWRGFSYNEQFF.

The CDR3 DNA reads as TGTGCCAGCAGCCCCGCGGTGGGCATGGGCGGCGGCTATGGCTACACCTTC. Translating gives CASSPAVGMGGGYGYTF. The chain employs TRBV5-4 and TRBJ1-2; D not resolved. CDR1 and CDR2 (germline): SGHNT, YYREEE (reference sequence). The CDR3 extends over 17 amino acids. Trimming took off 4 bases at V and 4 bases at J, with 23 bases between the two ends.

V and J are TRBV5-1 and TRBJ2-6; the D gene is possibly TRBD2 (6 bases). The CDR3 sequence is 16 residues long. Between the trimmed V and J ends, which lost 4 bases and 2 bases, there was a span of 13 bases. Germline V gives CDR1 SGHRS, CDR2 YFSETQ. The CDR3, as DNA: TGCGCCAGCAGCATCTCAACGGGGGCTGGGGCCAACGTCCTGACTTTC. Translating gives CASSISTGAGANVLTF. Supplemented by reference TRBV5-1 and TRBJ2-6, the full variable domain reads KAGVTQTPRYLIKTRGQQVTLSCSPISGHRSVSWYQQTPGQGLQFLFEYFSETQRNKGNFPGRFSGRQFSNSRSEMNVSTLELGDSALYLCASSISTGAGANVLTFGAGSRLTVL.

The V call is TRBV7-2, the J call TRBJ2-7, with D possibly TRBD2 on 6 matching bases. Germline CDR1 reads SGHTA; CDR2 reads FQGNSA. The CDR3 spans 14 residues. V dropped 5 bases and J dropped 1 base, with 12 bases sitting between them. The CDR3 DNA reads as TGTGCCAGCAGCCTTGGCGGGACGTCCTACGAGCAGTACTTC. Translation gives CASSLGGTSYEQYF.

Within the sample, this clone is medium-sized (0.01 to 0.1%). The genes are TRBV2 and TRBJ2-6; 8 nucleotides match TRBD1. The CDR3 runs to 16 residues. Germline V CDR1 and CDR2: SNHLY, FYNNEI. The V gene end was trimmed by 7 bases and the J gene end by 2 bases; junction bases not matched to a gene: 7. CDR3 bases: TGTGCCAGCACTGAGCAGGGGGCAGCTGGGGCCAACGTCCTGACTTTC. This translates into CASTEQGAAGANVLTF.

The CDR3 loop reads CASSVDRQPGELFF. The CDR3, as DNA: TGTGCCAGCAGCGTGGACCGCCAGCCTGGGGAGCTGTTTTTT. This rearrangement joins TRBV2 to TRBJ2-2; D is ambiguous. V was pared by 6 bases and J by 8 bases, with 16 bases between. Germline CDR1 is SNHLY and CDR2 is FYNNEI. CDR3 length equals 14 residues. Using reference TRBV2 and TRBJ2-2 for the parts outside the CDR3, the full variable domain is EPEVTQTPSHQVTQMGQEVILRCVPISNHLYFYWYRQILGQKVEFLVSFYNNEISEKSEIFDDQFSVERPDGSNFTLKIRSTKLEDSAMYFCASSVDRQPGELFFGEGSRLTVL.

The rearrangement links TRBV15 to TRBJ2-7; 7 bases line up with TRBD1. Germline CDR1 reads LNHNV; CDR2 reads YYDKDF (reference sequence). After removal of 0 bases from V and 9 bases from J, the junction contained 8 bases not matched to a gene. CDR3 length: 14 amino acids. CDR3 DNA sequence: TGTGCCACCAGCAGAGATAGACAGGGTGAATCGCAGTACTTC. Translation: CATSRDRQGESQYF.

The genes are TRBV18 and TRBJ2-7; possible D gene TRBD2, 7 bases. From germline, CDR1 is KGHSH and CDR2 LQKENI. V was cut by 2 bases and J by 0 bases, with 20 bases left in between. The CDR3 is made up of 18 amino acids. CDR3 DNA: TGTGCCAGCTCACCAGGGGCGGGGGCAACCCCGAGCTCCTACGAGCAGTACTTC. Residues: CASSPGAGATPSSYEQYF.

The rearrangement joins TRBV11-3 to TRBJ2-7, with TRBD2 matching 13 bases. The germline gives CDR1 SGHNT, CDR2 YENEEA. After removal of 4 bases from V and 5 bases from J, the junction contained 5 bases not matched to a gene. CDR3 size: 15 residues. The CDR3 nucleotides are TGTGCCAGCAGCTCAGGACTAGCGGGGGTCGACGAGCAGTACTTC. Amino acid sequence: CASSSGLAGVDEQYF. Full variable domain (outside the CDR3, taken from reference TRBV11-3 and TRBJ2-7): EAGVVQSPRYKIIEKKQPVAFWCNPISGHNTLYWYLQNLGQGPELLIRYENEEAVDDSQLPKDRFSAERLKGVDSTLKIQPAELGDSAVYLCASSSGLAGVDEQYFGPGTRLTVT.

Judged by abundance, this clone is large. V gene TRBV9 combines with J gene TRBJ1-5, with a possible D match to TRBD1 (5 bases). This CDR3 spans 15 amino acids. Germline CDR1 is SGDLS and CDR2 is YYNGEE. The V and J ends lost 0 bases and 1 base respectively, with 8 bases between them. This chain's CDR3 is CASSVGWDSNQPQHF. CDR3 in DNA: TGTGCCAGCAGCGTAGGGTGGGACAGCAATCAGCCCCAGCATTTT.

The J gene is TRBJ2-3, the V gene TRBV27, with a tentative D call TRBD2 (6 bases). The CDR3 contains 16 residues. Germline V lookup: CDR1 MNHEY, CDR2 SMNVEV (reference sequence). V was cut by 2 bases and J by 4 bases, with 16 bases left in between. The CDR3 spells CASSLTPPGGADTQYF. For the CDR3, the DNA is TGTGCCAGCAGTTTAACCCCGCCCGGGGGTGCAGATACGCAGTATTTT.

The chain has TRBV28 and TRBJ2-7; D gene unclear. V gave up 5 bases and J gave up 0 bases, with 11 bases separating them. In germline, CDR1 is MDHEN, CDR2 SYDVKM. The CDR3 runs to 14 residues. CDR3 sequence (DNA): TGTGCCAGCAGTCTCCAGGACCTCTCCTACGAGCAGTACTTC. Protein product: CASSLQDLSYEQYF.

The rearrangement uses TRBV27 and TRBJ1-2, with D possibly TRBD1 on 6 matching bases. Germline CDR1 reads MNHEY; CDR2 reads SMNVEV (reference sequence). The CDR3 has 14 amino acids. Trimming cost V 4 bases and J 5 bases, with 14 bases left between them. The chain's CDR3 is CASSSDRKFYGYTF. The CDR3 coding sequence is TGTGCCAGCAGTTCGGACAGAAAATTTTATGGCTACACCTTC.

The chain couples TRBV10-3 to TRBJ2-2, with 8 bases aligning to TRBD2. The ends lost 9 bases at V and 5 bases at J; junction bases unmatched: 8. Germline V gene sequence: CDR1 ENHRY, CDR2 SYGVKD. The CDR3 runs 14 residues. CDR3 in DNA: TGTGCCATGGGAAGGGCTAGCGGGACCGGGGAGCTGTTTTTT. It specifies CAMGRASGTGELFF.

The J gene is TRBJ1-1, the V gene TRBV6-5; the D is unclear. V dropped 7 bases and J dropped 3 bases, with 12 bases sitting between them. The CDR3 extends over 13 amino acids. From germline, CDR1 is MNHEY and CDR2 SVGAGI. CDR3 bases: TGTGCCAGCACCCTCAGGCGGGACACTGAAGCTTTCTTT. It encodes CASTLRRDTEAFF.